The rows below give T cell receptor beta chains drawn from one sample of a study of response to subunit inactivated influenza vaccine. TCRdb independently ran MiXCR on the RT-PCR reads; one entry per CDR3 protein. The data contain about 520,000 distinct CDR3 sequences, roughly 7.9% of them singletons. The sample consisted of PBMCs from blood, taken roughly 24 months after vaccination. The receptors come from a man aged 50 to 69 who received an inactivated influenza vaccine. Each CDR3 is given with its conserved first and last residue. A D gene is named only where the DNA matches it firmly. Only part of the rows carry a size: once, few, many, or a class if the clone is expanded.

cdr3_nt cdr3_aa j_call cdr3_length clone_size d_call v_call
TGCGCCAGCAGCCAAGAAAAGGGGGCGTCTACGGCTTTCTTT CASSQEKGASTAFF TRBJ1-1 14 - TRBD1 TRBV4-1
TGTGCCAGCGCGAAGGGGGGGTACAACTCTGGAAACACCATATATTTT CASAKGGYNSGNTIYF TRBJ1-3 16 few - TRBV12-3/TRBV12-4
TGTGCCATCAGTGATCGGGTGGGGACTATCTACAATGAGCAGTTCTTC CAISDRVGTIYNEQFF TRBJ2-1 16 - TRBD2 TRBV10-3
TGCAGTGCTAATTCGGGCAACGCCTACGAGCAGTACTTC CSANSGNAYEQYF TRBJ2-7 13 - - TRBV20-1
TGCAGTGCTCTACTAGGGGATACGCAGTATTTT CSALLGDTQYF TRBJ2-3 11 few - TRBV20-1
TGTGCCAGCAGCCGACTAGCGGGAGGGCCTAGCAATGAGCAGTTCTTC CASSRLAGGPSNEQFF TRBJ2-1 16 few TRBD2 TRBV6-1
TGCAGCGTCCTCCGGGACAGGTCTAGCACAGATACGCAGTATTTT CSVLRDRSSTDTQYF TRBJ2-3 15 few TRBD1 TRBV29-1
TGTGCCAGCAGCTTAGAACGGAGCTACGAGCAGTACTTC CASSLERSYEQYF TRBJ2-7 13 many - TRBV13
TGTGCCATCAGTGAGTCGATGGCAGCTAACTATGGCTACACCTTC CAISESMAANYGYTF TRBJ1-2 15 - - TRBV10-3
TGCAGCGTGAGGACCCACAATGAGCAGTTCTTC CSVRTHNEQFF TRBJ2-1 11 - - TRBV29-1
TGTGCCAGCAGTTTAGCGGAGGACACCGGGACAAGTCTCCAAGAGACCCAGTACTTC CASSLAEDTGTSLQETQYF TRBJ2-5 19 few - TRBV12-3/TRBV12-4
TGCGCCAGCAGACTAGAAGGGGGCACCGGGGAGCTGTTTTTT CASRLEGGTGELFF TRBJ2-2 14 - - TRBV5-1
TGTGCCAGCAGTTCCCAGGACAGGGGGCAACCCGTCTACGAGCAGTACTTC CASSSQDRGQPVYEQYF TRBJ2-7 17 many TRBD1 TRBV12-3/TRBV12-4
TGTGCCAGCAATCCTGAGGGGACGACCAAAGGCTACACCTTC CASNPEGTTKGYTF TRBJ1-2 14 - - TRBV6-2/TRBV6-3
TGTGCCAGCAGCTTCCAGGGGCGATTCAATCAGCCCCAGCATTTT CASSFQGRFNQPQHF TRBJ1-5 15 few - TRBV7-2
TGTGCCAGCAGCTCCCGATACAATATACAGTACACTGAAGCTTTCTTT CASSSRYNIQYTEAFF TRBJ1-1 16 - - TRBV5-5
TGTGCCACACAGGGTCAGCCCCAGCATTTT CATQGQPQHF TRBJ1-5 10 few - TRBV10-3
TGTGCCAGCAGTTTCACGATCGATTCACCCCTCCACTTT CASSFTIDSPLHF TRBJ1-6 13 few - TRBV6-5
TGCGCCAGCAGCCAGGGGACGGCCAATCAAGCTAATGAAAAACTGTTTTTT CASSQGTANQANEKLFF TRBJ1-4 17 many - TRBV4-1
TGCGCCAGCAGCATCAGCGGGGGTGGGGATACGCAGTATTTT CASSISGGGDTQYF TRBJ2-3 14 - TRBD2 TRBV5-1
TGCAGCGTTGAAGATTCTCGGACAGGGGCATGGGATACGCAGTATTTT CSVEDSRTGAWDTQYF TRBJ2-3 16 many TRBD1 TRBV29-1
TGTGCCATACAACCCGCTCAGGGTACGGCTTTCTTT CAIQPAQGTAFF TRBJ1-1 12 - - TRBV6-6
TGCAGCGTTACCGGGACTAGCGGGAGGACGAGCACAGATACGCAGTATTTT CSVTGTSGRTSTDTQYF TRBJ2-3 17 - TRBD2 TRBV29-1
TGTGCCAGCAGTGTGTCGGCTTTCTATGGCTACACCTTC CASSVSAFYGYTF TRBJ1-2 13 many - TRBV6-1
TGTGCCAGCAGCTTACGTAGTTATGGGCACAATGAGCAGTTCTTC CASSLRSYGHNEQFF TRBJ2-1 15 - - TRBV7-8
TGCAGTGCTCAATTAGGGACAGGGACATCACCCCTCCACTTT CSAQLGTGTSPLHF TRBJ1-6 14 many TRBD1 TRBV20-1
TGTGCCACCAGTGACCCACGCGGGAGGGAGGGCTACACCTTC CATSDPRGREGYTF TRBJ1-2 14 many - TRBV24-1
TGCAGTGCCCGAAGGCTAGCGGGGGGGAACACCGGGGAGCTGTTTTTT CSARRLAGGNTGELFF TRBJ2-2 16 few TRBD2 TRBV20-1
TGCGCCAGCAGCTTGGCTACAGGGAACCGGCATAGGGATACGCAGTATTTT CASSLATGNRHRDTQYF TRBJ2-3 17 - - TRBV5-1
TGTGCCAGCAGCCAACAGTTGGACAGTTCAGAGACCCAGTACTTC CASSQQLDSSETQYF TRBJ2-5 15 many - TRBV12-3/TRBV12-4
TGCAGTGCTAGGGGCGGGGGTCGAACCGGGGAGCTGTTTTTT CSARGGGRTGELFF TRBJ2-2 14 many TRBD2 TRBV20-1
TGTGCCAGCTCGAACGCTGGGAACACTGAAGCTTTCTTT CASSNAGNTEAFF TRBJ1-1 13 - - TRBV18
TGTGCCAGCAGAAAGGGGGGGACTAGTTTTGGGGAGCTGTTTTTT CASRKGGTSFGELFF TRBJ2-2 15 few TRBD2 TRBV9
TGCGCCAGCAGCCAAGCGACAGGGGGTGGGATTCAGTACTTC CASSQATGGGIQYF TRBJ2-4 14 many TRBD1 TRBV5-1
TGTGCCAGCAGTGGAATGGAGACAGGGTACACCGGGGAGCTGTTTTTT CASSGMETGYTGELFF TRBJ2-2 16 many TRBD1 TRBV12-3/TRBV12-4
TGTGCCAGTAGTATGTCCGCGACAGGGGGTATCGGATCTGGGGCCAACGTCCTGACTTTC CASSMSATGGIGSGANVLTF TRBJ2-6 20 - TRBD1 TRBV19
TGTGCCAGCTCACCAAAAGCGAACACCGGGGAGCTGTTTTTT CASSPKANTGELFF TRBJ2-2 14 many - TRBV18
TGCAGTGCTAGGTTTCTAGCGGGGAATGAGCAGTCCTTC CSARFLAGNEQSF TRBJ2-1 13 - TRBD2 TRBV20-1
TGTGCCAGCAGTTTCCTTAATTCTGGAGGGTCCATCGGTCAGCCCCAGCATTTT CASSFLNSGGSIGQPQHF TRBJ1-5 18 few - TRBV12-3/TRBV12-4
TGTGCCAGCAGCTTAGGGAGCCCCAGGCAGTTCTTC CASSLGSPRQFF TRBJ2-1 12 once - TRBV7-2
TGTGCCAGCAGTTACTCGTTGGCTACCCAACTATCTCAAGAGACCCAGTACTTC CASSYSLATQLSQETQYF TRBJ2-5 18 few - TRBV6-5
TGTGCCAGCAGTTACCTGAACGAGCTCAATGAGCAGTTCTTC CASSYLNELNEQFF TRBJ2-1 14 many - TRBV6-2/TRBV6-3
TGTGCCATCAGTGGGGGACAACGGTCCGACAATGAGCAGTTCTTC CAISGGQRSDNEQFF TRBJ2-1 15 many - TRBV10-3
TGTGCCAGCAGCGTCCCCTCCTACGAGCAGTACTTC CASSVPSYEQYF TRBJ2-7 12 few - TRBV7-2
TGCGCCAGCAGCTTGGACAAGCCCGACATTCAGTACTTC CASSLDKPDIQYF TRBJ2-4 13 many - TRBV5-1